Below, 13 T cell receptor beta chains from the same sample are listed, as sequenced in a study of OX40 agonist ivuxolimab in advanced cancers. Profiling relied on immunoSEQ multiplex PCR, and the TCRdb table lists in-frame clones only, not all of them. The data contain under 90,000 clones, roughly 86% of them singletons. Specimen: CD4+ or CD8+ T cells sorted from blood, collected in a trial of the OX40 agonist ivuxolimab. All receptors derive from an adult with an advanced solid tumor such as melanoma, head and neck, liver or kidney cancer.

The rearrangement joins TRBV11-2 to TRBJ1-1, with D hard to call. The CDR3 is 17 amino acids. V lost 5 bases, J lost 0 bases, and 19 bases lay in between. Per germline, CDR1 SGHAT and CDR2 FQNNGV. The CDR3 coding sequence is TGTGCCAGCAGCCCAATAGGGTTGCGCCTTATGAACACTGAAGCTTTCTTT. Protein product: CASSPIGLRLMNTEAFF.

This chain links TRBV7-2 with TRBJ2-5; D is possibly TRBD1 (10 bases). Germline V gives CDR1 SGHTA, CDR2 FQGNSA. V was trimmed by 4 bases and J by 6 bases, leaving 24 bases between them. The CDR3 covers 17 residues. The CDR3 reads CASSSGQGTSHIQTQYF. The CDR3 nucleotides read TGTGCCAGCAGCTCGGGACAGGGGACTAGCCACATTCAGACCCAGTACTTC.

The V call is TRBV7-9, the J call TRBJ2-2; tentatively, D is TRBD2 (5 bases). The CDR3 runs to 15 residues. Trimming pared 5 bases from V and 0 bases from J, leaving 10 bases between. Looked up from germline, CDR1 is SEHNR and CDR2 is FQNEAQ (reference sequence). CDR3 DNA: TGTGCCAGCAGCGTCGGGATCGCGAACACCGGGGAGCTGTTTTTT. This codes for CASSVGIANTGELFF.

The chain joins TRBV7-9 to TRBJ2-1; 15 nucleotides line up with TRBD2. The V gene end was trimmed by 4 bases and the J gene end by 0 bases; junction bases not matched to a gene: 7. The CDR3 loop spans 19 amino acids. Germline V gene lookup returns CDR1 SEHNR and CDR2 FQNEAQ (reference sequence). CDR3 loop: CASSSGLAGGPSSYNEQFF. CDR3 nucleotides: TGTGCCAGCAGCTCCGGACTAGCGGGAGGGCCGAGCTCCTACAATGAGCAGTTCTTC.

A few counts support this clone. The chain couples TRBV19 to TRBJ1-4; TRBD1 aligns across 7 bases. Germline lookup yields CDR1 LNHDA and CDR2 SQIVND (reference sequence). CDR3 length: 14 residues. Germline trimming cut 6 bases from V and 7 bases from J; bases unmatched to any gene: 8. DNA for the CDR3: TGTGCCAGTAGAGACACAGGGGTGGGTGAAAAACTGTTTTTT. Its protein is CASRDTGVGEKLFF.

This clone was seen only once. The CDR3 nucleotides read TGTGCCAGCAGCCCCGACAGGGGCTCCTACGAGCAGTACTTC. This sequence encodes CASSPDRGSYEQYF. V and J are TRBV5-4 and TRBJ2-7; TRBD1 agrees at 8 bases. Germline lookup yields CDR1 SGHNT and CDR2 YYREEE (reference sequence). The junction had 3 bases not matched to a gene; V was cut back by 4 bases and J by 0 bases. There are 14 residues in the CDR3.

This chain uses TRBV7-9 with TRBJ2-3; TRBD2 aligns across 7 bases. This CDR3 contains 14 residues. CDR1 is SEHNR, CDR2 FQNEAQ, per germline (reference sequence). The ends lost 4 bases at V and 1 base at J; junction bases unmatched: 2. DNA for the CDR3: TGTGCCAGCAGCTCAAGCGGGGGCACAGATACGCAGTATTTT. Protein sequence: CASSSSGGTDTQYF.

Written as DNA, the CDR3 is TGTGCCAGCAGTGAAATGAGCCATCAGTTCGGGGCCCAGCATTTT. As protein: CASSEMSHQFGAQHF. The chain uses TRBV6-1 and TRBJ1-5; D unclear. The CDR3 has 15 residues. Trimming left V 2 bases short and J 11 bases short, with 19 bases between. Germline V CDR1 and CDR2: MNHNS, SASEGT.

V is TRBV5-1 and J is TRBJ2-7; 8 bases are shared with TRBD1. There are 14 residues in the CDR3. Unmatched junction bases numbered 6, after V lost 1 base and J lost 6 bases. Germline CDR1 is SGHRS and CDR2 is YFSETQ. The CDR3 DNA reads TGCGCCAGCAGCTTGCCCGGGACAGGTATCGAGCAGTACTTC. This encodes CASSLPGTGIEQYF.

The V gene is TRBV4-2, the J gene TRBJ2-1; 9 nucleotides line up with TRBD2. From germline, CDR1 is LGHNA and CDR2 YNFKEQ. V lost 1 base, J lost 9 bases, and 10 bases stayed unmatched. The CDR3 is 16 residues long. The CDR3 is CASSQGVAGELGEQFF. The CDR3 DNA follows: TGTGCCAGCAGCCAAGGGGTAGCGGGAGAGCTTGGTGAGCAGTTCTTC.

The chain joins TRBV19 to TRBJ2-5; D unclear. Germline V gives CDR1 LNHDA, CDR2 SQIVND (reference sequence). The CDR3 is 15 amino acids. Trimming removed 1 base at V and 2 bases at J, with 11 bases between. The CDR3 reads CASSIGGTRQETQYF. In DNA form, the CDR3 reads TGTGCCAGTAGTATAGGGGGAACCCGACAAGAGACCCAGTACTTC.

V is TRBV21-1 and J is TRBJ2-1. TRBV21-1 constitutes a pseudogene. The CDR3 extends over 16 amino acids. Here the CDR3 DNA reads TGTGCCAGCAGCAAAGGGAGGGGGACGGGAGACAATGAGCAGTTCTTC. Protein sequence: CASSKGRGTGDNEQFF.

This chain connects TRBV29-1 to TRBJ2-3, with TRBD2 matching 11 bases. CDR3 length equals 15 residues. From germline, CDR1 is SQVTM and CDR2 ANQGSEA. V was clipped by 4 bases and J by 4 bases; unmatched bases: 7. The CDR3 region has the DNA TGCAGCGTTGCCTTTAGCGGGGGGGCGTCAGATACGCAGTATTTT. It is translated as CSVAFSGGASDTQYF.